This T cell receptor (beta chain) was retrieved from a study of blood T cell repertoires in COVID-19. Background on the study: T cells, B-cell-depleted T cells, or PBMCs supplied cDNA or gDNA.

Individuals drawn from about two dozen US areas were roughly 18 to 100 years old. Germline values: CDR1 SQVTM, CDR2 ANQGSEA. Trimming cost V 1 base and J 6 bases; bases outside gene matches: 10. This CDR3 contains 17 residues. How the authors handled the data: Amplification with reference gene primers provided the estimates of nucleated cell counts. Produced via immunoSEQ multiplex PCR; TCRdb's table is partial and in-frame only. Clonal size and the V and J genes are those of that table, whereas D and trimming came from the DNA. The sample records some 260,000 clones, about 80% being singletons. Material for sequencing was PBMCs or T cells enriched from blood (not recorded which). The V and J genes are TRBV29-1 and TRBJ2-3, with 13 positions matching TRBD2. The sequence was collected from a young man with acute COVID-19. CDR3 DNA sequence: TGCAGCGTTGAAGGCCATACTCTGACTAGCGGGAGGGATACGCAGTATTTT. This gives the protein CSVEGHTLTSGRDTQYF.